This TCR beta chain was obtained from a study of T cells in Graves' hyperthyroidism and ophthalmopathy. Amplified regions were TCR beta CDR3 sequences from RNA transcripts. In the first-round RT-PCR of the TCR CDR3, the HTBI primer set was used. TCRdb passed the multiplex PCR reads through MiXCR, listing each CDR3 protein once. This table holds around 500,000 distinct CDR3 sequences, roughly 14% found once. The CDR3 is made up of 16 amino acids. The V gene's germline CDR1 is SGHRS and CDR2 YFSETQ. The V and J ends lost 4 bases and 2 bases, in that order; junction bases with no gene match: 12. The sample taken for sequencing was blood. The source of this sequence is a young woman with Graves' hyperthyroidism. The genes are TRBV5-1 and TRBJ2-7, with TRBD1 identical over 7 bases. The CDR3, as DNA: TGCGCCAGCAGCCCTCCCCCCCGGGACAGTCCCTACGAGCAGTACTTC. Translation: CASSPPPRDSPYEQYF. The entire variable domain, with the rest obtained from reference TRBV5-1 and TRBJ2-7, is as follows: KAGVTQTPRYLIKTRGQQVTLSCSPISGHRSVSWYQQTPGQGLQFLFEYFSETQRNKGNFPGRFSGRQFSNSRSEMNVSTLELGDSALYLCASSPPPRDSPYEQYFGPGTRLTVT.